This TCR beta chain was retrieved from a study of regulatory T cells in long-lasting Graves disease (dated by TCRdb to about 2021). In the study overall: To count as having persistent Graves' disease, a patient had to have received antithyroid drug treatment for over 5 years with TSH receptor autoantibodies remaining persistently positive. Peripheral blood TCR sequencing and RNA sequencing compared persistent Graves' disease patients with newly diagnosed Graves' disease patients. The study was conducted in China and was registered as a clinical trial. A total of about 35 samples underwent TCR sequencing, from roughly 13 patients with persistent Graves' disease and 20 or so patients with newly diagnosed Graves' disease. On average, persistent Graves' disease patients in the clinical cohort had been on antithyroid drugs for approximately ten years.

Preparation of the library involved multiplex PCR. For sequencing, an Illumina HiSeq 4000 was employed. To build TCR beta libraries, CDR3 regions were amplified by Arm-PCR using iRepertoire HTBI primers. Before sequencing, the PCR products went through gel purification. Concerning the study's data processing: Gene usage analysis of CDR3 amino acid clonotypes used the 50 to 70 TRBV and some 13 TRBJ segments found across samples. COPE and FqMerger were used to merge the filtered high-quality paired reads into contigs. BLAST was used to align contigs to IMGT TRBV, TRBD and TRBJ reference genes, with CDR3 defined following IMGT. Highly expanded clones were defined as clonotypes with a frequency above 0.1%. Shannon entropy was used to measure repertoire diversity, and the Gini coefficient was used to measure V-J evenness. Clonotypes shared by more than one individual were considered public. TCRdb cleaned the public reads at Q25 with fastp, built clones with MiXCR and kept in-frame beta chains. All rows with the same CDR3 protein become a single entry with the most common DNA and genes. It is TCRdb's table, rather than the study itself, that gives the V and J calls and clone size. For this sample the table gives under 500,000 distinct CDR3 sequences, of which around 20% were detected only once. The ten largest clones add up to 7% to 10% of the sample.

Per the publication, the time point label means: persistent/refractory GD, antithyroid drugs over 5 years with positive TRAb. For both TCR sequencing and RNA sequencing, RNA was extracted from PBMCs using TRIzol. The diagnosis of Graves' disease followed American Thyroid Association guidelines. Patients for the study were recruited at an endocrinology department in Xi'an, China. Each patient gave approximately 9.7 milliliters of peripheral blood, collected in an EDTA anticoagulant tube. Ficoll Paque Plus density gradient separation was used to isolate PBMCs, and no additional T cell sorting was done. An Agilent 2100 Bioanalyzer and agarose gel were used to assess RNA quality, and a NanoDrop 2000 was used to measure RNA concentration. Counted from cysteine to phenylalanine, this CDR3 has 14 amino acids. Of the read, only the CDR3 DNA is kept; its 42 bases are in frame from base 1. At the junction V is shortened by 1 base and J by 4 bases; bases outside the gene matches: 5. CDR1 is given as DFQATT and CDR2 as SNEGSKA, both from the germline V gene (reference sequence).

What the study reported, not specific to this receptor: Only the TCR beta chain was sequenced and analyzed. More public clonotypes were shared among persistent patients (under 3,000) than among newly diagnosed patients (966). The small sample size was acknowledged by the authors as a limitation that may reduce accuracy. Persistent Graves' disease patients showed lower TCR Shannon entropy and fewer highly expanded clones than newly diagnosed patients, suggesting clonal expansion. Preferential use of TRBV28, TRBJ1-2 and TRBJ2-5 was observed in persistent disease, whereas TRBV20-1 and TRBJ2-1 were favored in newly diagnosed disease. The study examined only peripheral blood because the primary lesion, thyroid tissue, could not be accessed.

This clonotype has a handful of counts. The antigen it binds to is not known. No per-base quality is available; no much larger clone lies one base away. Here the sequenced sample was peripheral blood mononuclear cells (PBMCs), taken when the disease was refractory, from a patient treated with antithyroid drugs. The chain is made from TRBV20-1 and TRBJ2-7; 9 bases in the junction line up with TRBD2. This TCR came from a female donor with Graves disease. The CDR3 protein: CSARARAGGYEQYF. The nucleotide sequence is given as TGCAGTGCTAGAGCTCGAGCGGGAGGATACGAGCAGTACTTC.